The rows below give T cell receptor beta chains drawn from one sample of a study of cytomegalovirus exposure and HLA in healthy donors. The method was immunoSEQ multiplex PCR; TCRdb's version includes in-frame clones alone and lacks a portion of them. This sample has roughly 170,000 clones; more than 70% occur once, and the top ten carry 1.5%. Sequenced material: PBMCs. All receptors come from a male donor in good health and CMV-seronegative. Both conserved end residues are part of each CDR3. A D gene is named only where the DNA matches it firmly. Size is omitted from some rows. Given values are once, few, many or a class for expanded clones.

clone_size | j_call | v_call | d_call | cdr3_nt | cdr3_aa
- | TRBJ2-7 | TRBV7-9 | - | TGTGCCAGCAGCGCAACCTTACAGGAGTCCTCCTACGAGCAGTACTTC | CASSATLQESSYEQYF
- | TRBJ2-7 | TRBV9 | - | TGTGCCAGCAGCGTAACGGGAGCGGGCGAGCAGTACTTC | CASSVTGAGEQYF
few | TRBJ2-5 | TRBV6-1 | - | TGTGCCAGCAGTGAAGCGGTGGGGGGCCAAGAGACCCAGTACTTC | CASSEAVGGQETQYF
once | TRBJ2-1 | TRBV11-2 | - | TGTGCCAGCAGCTTAGCAGCAGGGGTCAATGAGCAGTTCTTC | CASSLAAGVNEQFF
- | TRBJ2-5 | TRBV19 | TRBD1 | TGTGCCAGTAGTAGACAGGGTTCGGTCCGGGAGACCCAGTACTTC | CASSRQGSVRETQYF
- | TRBJ2-6 | TRBV2 | - | TGTGCCAGCAGTCGCGCGGGGGCTACGACTGGGGCCAACGTCCTGACTTTC | CASSRAGATTGANVLTF
- | TRBJ1-4 | TRBV5-1 | - | TGCGCCAGCAGCTTGGACGTCAGGGCGGAAAAACTGTTTTTT | CASSLDVRAEKLFF
- | TRBJ2-1 | TRBV27 | - | TGTGCCAGCAGTTTATCGGGCGGGGAGCAGTTCTTC | CASSLSGGEQFF
- | TRBJ2-7 | TRBV11-3 | TRBD2 | TGTGCCAGCAGCTTAGGAGCGGGGCCATTCTACGAGCAGTACTTC | CASSLGAGPFYEQYF
- | TRBJ2-3 | TRBV5-1 | TRBD2 | TGCGCCAGCAGCACAACTAGCGGAGGAGATACGCAGTATTTT | CASSTTSGGDTQYF